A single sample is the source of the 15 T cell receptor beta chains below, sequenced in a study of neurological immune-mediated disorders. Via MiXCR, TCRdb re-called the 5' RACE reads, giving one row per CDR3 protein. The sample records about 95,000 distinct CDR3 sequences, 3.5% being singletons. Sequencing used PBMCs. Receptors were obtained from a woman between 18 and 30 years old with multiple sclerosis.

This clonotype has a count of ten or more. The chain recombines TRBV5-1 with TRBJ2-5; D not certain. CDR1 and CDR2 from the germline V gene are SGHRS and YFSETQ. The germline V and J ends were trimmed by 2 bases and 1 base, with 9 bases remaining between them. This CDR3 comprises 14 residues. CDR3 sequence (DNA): TGCGCCAGCAGCTTACAGCCCGCCCAAGAGACCCAGTACTTC. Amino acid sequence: CASSLQPAQETQYF.

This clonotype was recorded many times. The CDR3 loop reads CASSQPRGPLSTGELFF. The CDR3 DNA sequence: TGTGCCAGCAGCCAACCCCGGGGTCCCCTCTCCACCGGGGAGCTGTTTTTT. This sequence joins TRBV3-1 and TRBJ2-2, with D maybe TRBD2 (5 bases). CDR1 and CDR2 (germline): LGHDT, YNNKEL (reference sequence). The CDR3 runs to 17 residues. The V gene lost 2 bases and the J gene lost 4 bases, with 17 bases spanning the gap.

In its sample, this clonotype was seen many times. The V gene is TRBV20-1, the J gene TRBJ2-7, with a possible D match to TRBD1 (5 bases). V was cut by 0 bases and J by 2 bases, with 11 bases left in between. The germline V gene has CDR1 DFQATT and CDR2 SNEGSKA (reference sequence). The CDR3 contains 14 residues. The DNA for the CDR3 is TGCAGTGCTAGAGATTCGCAGGGCCCCTACGAGCAGTACTTC. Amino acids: CSARDSQGPYEQYF.

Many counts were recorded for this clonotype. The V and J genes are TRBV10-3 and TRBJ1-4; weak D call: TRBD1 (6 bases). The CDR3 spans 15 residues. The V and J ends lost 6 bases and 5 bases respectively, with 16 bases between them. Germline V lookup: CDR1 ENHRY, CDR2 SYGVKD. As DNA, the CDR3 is TGTGCCATCAGCCCCCGAAAGGGGACAAATGAAAAACTGTTTTTT. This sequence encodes CAISPRKGTNEKLFF.

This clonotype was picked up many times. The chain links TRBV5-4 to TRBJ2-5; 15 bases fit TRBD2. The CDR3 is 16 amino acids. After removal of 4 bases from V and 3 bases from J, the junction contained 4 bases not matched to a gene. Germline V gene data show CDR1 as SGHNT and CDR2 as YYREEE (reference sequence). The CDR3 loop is CASSPGLAGGEETQYF. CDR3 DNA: TGTGCCAGCAGCCCGGGACTAGCGGGAGGTGAAGAGACCCAGTACTTC.

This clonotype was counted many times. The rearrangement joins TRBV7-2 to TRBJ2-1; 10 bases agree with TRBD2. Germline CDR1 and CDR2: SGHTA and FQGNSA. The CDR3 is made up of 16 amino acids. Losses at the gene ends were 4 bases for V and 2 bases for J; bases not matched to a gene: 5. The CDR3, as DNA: TGTGCCAGCAGCTCCCTAGCGGGGGTGGCCTACAATGAGCAGTTCTTC. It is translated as CASSSLAGVAYNEQFF.

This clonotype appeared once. This CDR3 reads CSARDIARHQETQYF. The CDR3 nucleotides read TGCAGTGCTAGAGATATAGCCAGACATCAAGAGACCCAGTACTTC. The chain links TRBV20-1 to TRBJ2-5; D is unresolved. Germline V lookup: CDR1 DFQATT, CDR2 SNEGSKA (reference sequence). V shed 0 bases and J shed 2 bases, with 13 bases lying between them. CDR3 length equals 15 residues.

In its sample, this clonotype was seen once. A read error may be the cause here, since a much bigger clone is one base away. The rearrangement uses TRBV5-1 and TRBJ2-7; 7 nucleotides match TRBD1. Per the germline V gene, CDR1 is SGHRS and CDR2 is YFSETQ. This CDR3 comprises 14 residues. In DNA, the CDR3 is TGCGCCAGCAGCTTGTTGGGACAGAAATACGACCAGTACTTC. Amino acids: CASSLLGQKYDQYF.

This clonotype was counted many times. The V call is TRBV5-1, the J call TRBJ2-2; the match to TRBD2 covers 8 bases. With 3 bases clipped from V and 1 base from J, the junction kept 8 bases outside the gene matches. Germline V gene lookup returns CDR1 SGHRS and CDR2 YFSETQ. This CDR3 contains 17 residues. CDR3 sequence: CASSSITSGKNTGELFF. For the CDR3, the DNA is TGCGCCAGCAGCTCGATAACTAGCGGAAAGAACACCGGGGAGCTGTTTTTT.

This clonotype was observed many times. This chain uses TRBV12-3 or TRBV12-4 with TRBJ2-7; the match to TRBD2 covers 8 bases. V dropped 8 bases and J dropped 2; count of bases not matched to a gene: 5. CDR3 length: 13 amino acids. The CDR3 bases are TGTGCCAGCTGGCTAGCGGGTACCTACGAGCAGTACTTC. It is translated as CASWLAGTYEQYF.

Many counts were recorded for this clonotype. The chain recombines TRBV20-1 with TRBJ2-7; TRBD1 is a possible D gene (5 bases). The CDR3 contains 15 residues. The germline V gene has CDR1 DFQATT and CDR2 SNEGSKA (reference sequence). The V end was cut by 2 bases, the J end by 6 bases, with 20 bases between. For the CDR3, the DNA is TGCAGTGCTAGACCGTGGGGCGGTGGTTTTGGCGAGCAGTACTTC. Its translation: CSARPWGGGFGEQYF.

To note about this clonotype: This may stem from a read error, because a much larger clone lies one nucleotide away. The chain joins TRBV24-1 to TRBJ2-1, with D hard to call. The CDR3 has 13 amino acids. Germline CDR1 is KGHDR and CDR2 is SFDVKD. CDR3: CATSDRVYNAQFF. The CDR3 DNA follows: TGTGCCACCAGTGACCGGGTGTACAATGCGCAGTTCTTC.

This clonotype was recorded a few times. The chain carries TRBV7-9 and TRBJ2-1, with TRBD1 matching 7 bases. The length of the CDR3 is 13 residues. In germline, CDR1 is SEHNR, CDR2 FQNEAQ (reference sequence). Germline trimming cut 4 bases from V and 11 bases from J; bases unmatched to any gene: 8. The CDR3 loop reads CASSSDTRGKQFF. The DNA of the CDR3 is TGTGCCAGCAGCTCCGACACCAGGGGGAAGCAGTTCTTC.

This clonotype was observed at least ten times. Written as DNA, the CDR3 is TGCAGTGCCCAAAGGGCGAGCACAGATACGCAGTATTTT. Amino acid sequence: CSAQRASTDTQYF. The genes are TRBV20-1 and TRBJ2-3; D gene unclear. Trimming took off 6 bases at V and 0 bases at J, with 10 bases between the two ends. The CDR3 loop spans 13 amino acids. In germline, CDR1 is DFQATT, CDR2 SNEGSKA (reference sequence).

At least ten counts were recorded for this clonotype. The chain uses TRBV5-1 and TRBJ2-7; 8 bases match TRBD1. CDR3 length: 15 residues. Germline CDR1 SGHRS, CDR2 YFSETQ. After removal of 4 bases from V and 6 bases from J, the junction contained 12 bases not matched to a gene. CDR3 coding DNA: TGCGCCAGCAGCATTGACAGGGGCCCCTTTCGCGAGCAGTACTTC. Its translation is CASSIDRGPFREQYF.